One sample yielded the 26 T cell receptor beta chains listed below, sequenced in a study of blood T cell repertoires in COVID-19. The data were produced by immunoSEQ multiplex PCR, yet TCRdb's version contains in-frame clones alone and is incomplete. The sample has about 75,000 clones, 79% seen once. The sequenced sample was peripheral blood. The receptors stem from a woman of 80 years or more with active or convalescent COVID-19.

The rearrangement uses TRBV5-1 and TRBJ1-1, with 7 bases lining up with TRBD1. Germline-derived CDR1 and CDR2 are SGHRS and YFSETQ. The V and J ends lost 0 bases and 1 base, in that order; junction bases with no gene match: 3. The CDR3 has 15 residues. The CDR3 DNA sequence: TGCGCCAGCAGCTTGGGGGACAGAACGAACACTGAAGCTTTCTTT. It yields the protein CASSLGDRTNTEAFF.

This clone was seen more than once but under ten times. The V and J genes are TRBV7-2 and TRBJ2-1; D is ambiguous. This CDR3 is built from 14 residues. From germline, CDR1 is SGHTA and CDR2 FQGNSA. The ends were cut back, 8 bases at V and 0 bases at J, with 11 bases in the middle. CDR3 loop: CASARRSSYNEQFF. The CDR3 DNA sequence: TGTGCCAGCGCGAGACGGAGCTCCTACAATGAGCAGTTCTTC. The full variable domain, its missing parts supplied by reference TRBV7-2 and TRBJ2-1, is GAGVSQSPSNKVTEKGKDVELRCDPISGHTALYWYRQSLGQGLEFLIYFQGNSAPDKSGLPSDRFSAERTGGSVSTLTIQRTQQEDSAVYLCASARRSSYNEQFFGPGTRLTVL.

This chain links TRBV15 with TRBJ2-5; perhaps TRBD2 as D (6 bases). With 6 bases removed from V and 5 bases from J, the gap between germline ends came to 16 bases. CDR3 length: 14 residues. From germline, CDR1 is LNHNV and CDR2 YYDKDF (reference sequence). The CDR3 sequence: CATRHWRAWETQYF. In nucleotides, the CDR3 is TGTGCCACCAGGCATTGGAGGGCGTGGGAGACCCAGTACTTC. The whole variable domain, remainder taken from reference TRBV15 and TRBJ2-5, is DAMVIQNPRYQVTQFGKPVTLSCSQTLNHNVMYWYQQKSSQAPKLLFHYYDKDFNNEADTPDNFQSRRPNTSFCFLDIRSPGLGDTAMYLCATRHWRAWETQYFGPGTRLLVL.

The chain is built from TRBV27 and TRBJ2-3; 9 bases are a match to TRBD2. This CDR3 comprises 16 residues. Germline CDR1 and CDR2: MNHEY and SMNVEV (reference sequence). V trimming: 6 bases; J trimming: 2 bases; junction bases outside the gene matches: 9. This CDR3 is CASSRDLAGNTDTQYF. CDR3 coding DNA: TGTGCCAGCAGCCGCGACCTAGCGGGAAACACAGATACGCAGTATTTT.

This clone appeared a few times. V and J are TRBV7-9 and TRBJ1-1; D possibly corresponds to TRBD1 (6 bases). Trimming pared 6 bases from V and 1 base from J, leaving 21 bases between. CDR3 length: 17 amino acids. CDR1 SEHNR and CDR2 FQNEAQ come from the germline V gene (reference sequence). The CDR3 nucleotides read TGTGCCAGCAGGATAATGATGGGAACAGGGCCGAACACTGAAGCTTTCTTT. This codes for CASRIMMGTGPNTEAFF.

Comments on this clone: The junction departs from germline at one end; a sequencing error may be responsible. This sample also contains other DNA sequences that code for the same CDR3. This chain connects TRBV19 to TRBJ1-2, with D hard to call. This CDR3 has 14 amino acids. Germline V gene sequence: CDR1 LNHDA, CDR2 SQIVND (reference sequence). CDR3 in amino acids: CASRGSGSNYGYTF. CDR3 bases: TGTGCCAGTAGAGGAAGCGGCTCGAACTATGGCTACACTTTC.

The chain uses TRBV18 and TRBJ1-1, with D unclear. V was shortened by 1 base and J by 1 base, with 13 bases between the two germline ends. This CDR3 has 16 residues. Germline V gives CDR1 KGHSH, CDR2 LQKENI. CDR3 sequence: CASSPRQVTPNTEAFF. The CDR3 region has the DNA TGTGCCAGCTCACCACGTCAGGTGACACCGAACACTGAAGCTTTCTTT.

V and J are TRBV15 and TRBJ1-2, with D possibly TRBD1 on 6 matching bases. Germline loops: CDR1 LNHNV, CDR2 YYDKDF (reference sequence). Trimming removed 1 base from V and 6 bases from J, with 9 bases in between. The CDR3 extends over 13 amino acids. The chain's CDR3 is CATSRGPGDGYTF. The CDR3 nucleotides are TGTGCCACCAGCAGAGGGCCAGGGGATGGCTACACCTTC.

The CDR3 nucleotides are TGTGCCATCAGTGAGTCGATCGGCGGGGGGAGCTCCTACGAGCAGTACTTC. Translating it yields CAISESIGGGSSYEQYF. V is TRBV10-3 and J is TRBJ2-7; 8 bases match TRBD2. With V trimmed by 0 bases and J by 0 bases, 7 bases remained unmatched. This CDR3 has 17 amino acids. Germline-derived CDR1 and CDR2 are ENHRY and SYGVKD.

The chain recombines TRBV4-1 with TRBJ1-2, with D possibly TRBD1 on 6 matching bases. The length of the CDR3 is 15 residues. CDR1 MGHRA and CDR2 YSYEKL come from the germline V gene. V lost 5 bases and J lost 3, with 16 bases in between. The CDR3 loop reads CASSYSGGAYYGYTF. DNA of the CDR3: TGCGCCAGCAGCTATAGTGGGGGCGCTTACTATGGCTACACCTTC.

This clone was recorded only once. The chain has TRBV10-1 and TRBJ2-2, with D hard to call. This CDR3 contains 15 residues. V dropped 2 bases and J dropped 7 bases, with 14 bases sitting between them. Per the germline V gene, CDR1 is WNHNN and CDR2 is SYGVQD (reference sequence). The DNA for the CDR3 is TGCGCCAGCAGTGAGGATCCAGGAATGGGCGGGGAGCTGTTTTTT. Its protein product is CASSEDPGMGGELFF.

The rearrangement uses TRBV30 and TRBJ1-2; D gene ambiguous. The CDR3 covers 14 residues. Per germline, CDR1 GTSNPN and CDR2 SVGIG (reference sequence). The V end was cut by 4 bases, the J end by 4 bases, with 16 bases between. The CDR3 DNA is TGTGCCTGGAAATTCGGGGAAGGGAGCTATGGCTACACCTTC. It specifies CAWKFGEGSYGYTF.

This clone was found a few times. The chain is built from TRBV30 and TRBJ1-6, with D possibly TRBD1 on 5 matching bases. The germline gives CDR1 GTSNPN, CDR2 SVGIG (reference sequence). V was clipped by 1 base and J by 13 bases, with 14 bases between them. The CDR3 totals 13 residues. CDR3 sequence (DNA): TGTGCCTGGAGTGGTCAGGGTCCATTTCCCCTCCACTTT. It translates to CAWSGQGPFPLHF.

The genes are TRBV7-9 and TRBJ2-1; no clear D. Germline V gene sequence: CDR1 SEHNR, CDR2 FQNEAQ (reference sequence). CDR3 length: 11 amino acids. The V end was cut by 5 bases, the J end by 5 bases, with 4 bases between. This chain's CDR3 is CASSLHNEQFF. CDR3 DNA: TGTGCCAGCAGCCTCCACAATGAGCAGTTCTTC. Full variable domain (remainder filled in from reference TRBV7-9 and TRBJ2-1): DTGVSQNPRHKITKRGQNVTFRCDPISEHNRLYWYRQTLGQGPEFLTYFQNEAQLEKSRLLSDRFSAERPKGSFSTLEIQRTEQGDSAMYLCASSLHNEQFFGPGTRLTVL.

The chain joins TRBV7-2 to TRBJ1-5, with TRBD1 matching 8 bases. From germline, CDR1 is SGHTA and CDR2 FQGNSA. The CDR3 is 14 residues long. The V and J ends lost 5 bases and 4 bases, in that order; junction bases with no gene match: 4. CDR3 sequence (DNA): TGTGCCAGCAGCCAAAACAGGGGGAATCAGCCCCAGCATTTT. Translating gives CASSQNRGNQPQHF.

This sequence joins TRBV12-5 and TRBJ2-1, with D maybe TRBD2 (5 bases). V lost 6 bases, J lost 5 bases, and 11 bases lay in between. The germline CDR1 and CDR2 sequences are LGHNT and FRNRAP. This CDR3 is 13 amino acids long. This CDR3 reads CASGLGLHNEQFF. In DNA form, the CDR3 reads TGTGCTAGTGGCCTAGGACTTCACAATGAGCAGTTCTTC.

The chain employs TRBV2 and TRBJ2-5; D possibly corresponds to TRBD1 (6 bases). The CDR3 sequence is 13 residues long. V was clipped by 4 bases and J by 1 base, with 7 bases between them. The germline gives CDR1 SNHLY, CDR2 FYNNEI. The CDR3 region is CASSGTAQETQYF. The CDR3 DNA follows: TGTGCCAGCAGTGGGACAGCCCAAGAGACCCAGTACTTC.

This clone occurred once. A read error may account for a junction end that differs from germline. The V and J genes are TRBV19 and TRBJ2-1; D ambiguous. The CDR3 totals 13 residues. Looked up from germline, CDR1 is LNHDA and CDR2 is SQIVND (reference sequence). The CDR3 DNA reads as TGTGCCAGTAGCTCTAGATCCTCCAATGAGCAGTTCTTC. This translates into CASSSRSSNEQFF.

This chain connects TRBV5-1 to TRBJ2-5; 8 bases fit TRBD2. Germline CDR1 reads SGHRS; CDR2 reads YFSETQ. The ends lost 4 bases at V and 5 bases at J; junction bases unmatched: 7. This CDR3 spans 14 amino acids. CDR3 DNA: TGCGCCAGCAGCAAAGGGACTAGTTGGGAGACCCAGTACTTC. It yields the protein CASSKGTSWETQYF.

The V and J genes are TRBV28 and TRBJ1-4; 8 positions agree with TRBD1. Per germline, CDR1 MDHEN and CDR2 SYDVKM. The CDR3 length is 12 residues. Trimming at V came to 8 bases and at J to 8 bases, leaving 4 bases not matched to a gene. CDR3 sequence (DNA): TGTGCCAGCGACAGGGGAGGGGAAAAACTGTTTTTT. Amino acids: CASDRGGEKLFF.

V gene TRBV5-1 combines with J gene TRBJ2-1, with a weak D call TRBD2 (7 bases). Between the trimmed V and J ends, which lost 0 bases and 8 bases, there was a span of 15 bases. CDR1 and CDR2 (germline): SGHRS, YFSETQ. There are 15 residues in the CDR3. CDR3 sequence: CASSLAGQGRDEQFF. Written as DNA, the CDR3 is TGCGCCAGCAGCTTGGCCGGGCAGGGGAGGGATGAGCAGTTCTTC.

The chain carries TRBV4-3 and TRBJ2-1; TRBD2 matches 9 bases. The CDR3 is 19 residues long. J lost 5 bases, V lost 2 bases, and 16 bases had no gene match. Germline V gene data show CDR1 as LGHNA and CDR2 as YSLEER. The DNA for the CDR3 is TGCGCCAGCAGCCAACAGAGGGGGTCGGGACTAGCTTCACACAATGAGCAGTTCTTC. Protein: CASSQQRGSGLASHNEQFF.

The V gene is TRBV28, the J gene TRBJ2-3; tentative D call: TRBD1 (6 bases). This CDR3 is built from 15 residues. The V gene's germline CDR1 is MDHEN and CDR2 SYDVKM. V dropped 6 bases and J dropped 0 bases, with 13 bases sitting between them. CDR3 nucleotides: TGTGCCAGCAGACTACAGGGAACTAGCACAGATACGCAGTATTTT. This gives the protein CASRLQGTSTDTQYF.

The V call is TRBV28, the J call TRBJ1-3; 7 bases fit TRBD1. V lost 8 bases, J lost 2 bases, and 6 bases stayed unmatched. The V gene's germline CDR1 is MDHEN and CDR2 SYDVKM. CDR3 size: 14 residues. Here the CDR3 DNA reads TGTGCCAGCGGACAACAGGGGCCTGGAAACACCATATATTTT. It encodes CASGQQGPGNTIYF.

As to this clone: The same CDR3 also results from other DNA sequences found in this sample. The chain joins TRBV19 to TRBJ1-6, with D possibly TRBD1 on 5 matching bases. The length of the CDR3 is 14 residues. Germline CDR1 reads LNHDA; CDR2 reads SQIVND (reference sequence). With 3 bases removed from V and 7 bases from J, the gap between germline ends came to 10 bases. In nucleotides, the CDR3 is TGTGCCAGTAGTATCCAGGGTGCGAATTCACCCCTCCACTTT. Encoded protein: CASSIQGANSPLHF.

This chain connects TRBV7-8 to TRBJ2-7, with 10 bases fitting TRBD2. The CDR3 covers 15 residues. Looked up from germline, CDR1 is SGHVS and CDR2 is FQNEAQ. Trimming at V came to 3 bases and at J to 5 bases, leaving 7 bases not matched to a gene. The CDR3 region is CASSLVAGGPNEQYF. DNA for the CDR3: TGTGCCAGCAGCTTGGTAGCGGGGGGACCAAACGAGCAGTACTTC.